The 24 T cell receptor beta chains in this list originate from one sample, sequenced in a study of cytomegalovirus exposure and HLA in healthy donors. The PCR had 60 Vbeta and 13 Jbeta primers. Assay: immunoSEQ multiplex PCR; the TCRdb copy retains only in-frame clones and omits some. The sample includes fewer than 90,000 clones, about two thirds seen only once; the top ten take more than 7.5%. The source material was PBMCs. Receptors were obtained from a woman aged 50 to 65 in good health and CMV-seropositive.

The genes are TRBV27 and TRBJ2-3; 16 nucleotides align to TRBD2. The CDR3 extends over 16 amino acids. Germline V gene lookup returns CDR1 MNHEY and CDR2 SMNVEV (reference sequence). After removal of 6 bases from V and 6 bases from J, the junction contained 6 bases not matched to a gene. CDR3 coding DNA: TGTGCCAGCAGGGGGGGGACTAGCGGGGGGGCGGATACGCAGTATTTT. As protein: CASRGGTSGGADTQYF.

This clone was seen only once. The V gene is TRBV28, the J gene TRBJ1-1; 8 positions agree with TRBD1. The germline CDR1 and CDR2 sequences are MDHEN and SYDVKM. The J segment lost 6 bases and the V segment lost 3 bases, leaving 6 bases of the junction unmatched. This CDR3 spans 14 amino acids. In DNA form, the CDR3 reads TGTGCCAGCAGTTTCAGGGGGCTTAAATCTGAAGCTTTCTTT. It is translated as CASSFRGLKSEAFF.

In DNA, the CDR3 is TGTGCCAGCAGCGGACCTACAGGGCCCCTCAGCTCTGGGGCCAACGTCCTGACTTTC. Translation gives CASSGPTGPLSSGANVLTF. V gene TRBV7-6 combines with J gene TRBJ2-6, with a possible D match to TRBD1 (6 bases). In germline, CDR1 is SGHVS, CDR2 FNYEAQ. V was pared by 5 bases and J by 0 bases, with 20 bases between. The CDR3 loop spans 19 amino acids.

CDR3 amino acids: CASRGVPDTQYF. The DNA of the CDR3 is TGTGCCAGTCGGGGGGTCCCAGATACGCAGTATTTT. This chain uses TRBV19 with TRBJ2-3; 7 nucleotides match TRBD2. Germline V gene sequence: CDR1 LNHDA, CDR2 SQIVND (reference sequence). The J segment lost 4 bases and the V segment lost 8 bases, leaving 3 bases of the junction unmatched. The CDR3 is made up of 12 amino acids.

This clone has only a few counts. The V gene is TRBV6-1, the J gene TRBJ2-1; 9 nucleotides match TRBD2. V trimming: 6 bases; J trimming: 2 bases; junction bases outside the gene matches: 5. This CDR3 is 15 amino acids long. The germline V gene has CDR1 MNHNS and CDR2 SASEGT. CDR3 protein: CASSPGTSPYNEQFF. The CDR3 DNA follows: TGTGCCAGCAGCCCCGGGACTAGCCCCTACAATGAGCAGTTCTTC.

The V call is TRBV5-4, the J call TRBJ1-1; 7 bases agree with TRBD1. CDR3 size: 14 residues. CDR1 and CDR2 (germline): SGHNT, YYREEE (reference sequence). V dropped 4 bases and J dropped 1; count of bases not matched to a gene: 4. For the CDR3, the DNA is TGTGCCAGCAGCCGTGGACAGGAGAACACTGAAGCTTTCTTT. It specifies CASSRGQENTEAFF.

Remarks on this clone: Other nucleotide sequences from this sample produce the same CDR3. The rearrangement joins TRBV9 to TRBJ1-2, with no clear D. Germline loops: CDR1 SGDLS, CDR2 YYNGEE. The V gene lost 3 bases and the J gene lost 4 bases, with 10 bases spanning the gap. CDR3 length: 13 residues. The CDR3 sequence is CASSGTSGYGYTF. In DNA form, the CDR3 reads TGTGCCAGCAGCGGAACATCGGGCTATGGCTACACCTTC.

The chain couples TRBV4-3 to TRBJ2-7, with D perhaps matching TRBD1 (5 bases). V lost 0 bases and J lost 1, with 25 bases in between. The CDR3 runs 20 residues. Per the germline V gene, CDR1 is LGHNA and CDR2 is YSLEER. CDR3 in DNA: TGCGCCAGCAGCCAAGAATCTTGTCAGGGTGAAACCCTTTGTTCCTACGAGCAGTACTTC. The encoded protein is CASSQESCQGETLCSYEQYF.

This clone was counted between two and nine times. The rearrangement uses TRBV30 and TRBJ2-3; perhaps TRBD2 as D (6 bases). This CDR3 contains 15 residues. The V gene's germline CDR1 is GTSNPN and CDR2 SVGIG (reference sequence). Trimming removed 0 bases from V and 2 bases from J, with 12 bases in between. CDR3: CAWSVPGLHTDTQYF. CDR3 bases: TGTGCCTGGAGTGTACCGGGACTTCACACAGATACGCAGTATTTT. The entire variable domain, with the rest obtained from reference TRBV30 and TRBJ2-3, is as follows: SQTIHQWPATLVQPVGSPLSLECTVEGTSNPNLYWYRQAAGRGLQLLFYSVGIGQISSEVPQNLSASRPQDRQFILSSKKLLLSDSGFYLCAWSVPGLHTDTQYFGPGTRLTVL.

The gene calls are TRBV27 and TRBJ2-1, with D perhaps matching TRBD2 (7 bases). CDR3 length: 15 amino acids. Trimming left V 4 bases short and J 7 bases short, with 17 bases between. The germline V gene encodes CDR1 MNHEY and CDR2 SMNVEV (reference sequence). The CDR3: CASSSPRGALNEQFF. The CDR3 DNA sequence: TGTGCCAGCAGTTCCCCCCGGGGGGCCCTGAATGAGCAGTTCTTC.

The CDR3 sequence is CASSLAGAADTQYF. Written as DNA, the CDR3 is TGCGCCAGCAGCCTGGCGGGCGCTGCAGATACGCAGTATTTT. This chain connects TRBV4-1 to TRBJ2-3; a possible D gene is TRBD2 (5 bases). Germline V gene sequence: CDR1 MGHRA, CDR2 YSYEKL. The CDR3 covers 14 residues. V lost 4 bases and J lost 4, with 12 bases in between.

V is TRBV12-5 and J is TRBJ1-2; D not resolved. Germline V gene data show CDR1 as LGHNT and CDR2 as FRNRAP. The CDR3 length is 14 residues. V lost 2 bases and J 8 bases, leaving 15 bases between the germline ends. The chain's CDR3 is CASGLSGPGGGYTF. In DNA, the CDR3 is TGTGCTAGTGGTTTGAGCGGACCGGGAGGGGGCTACACCTTC. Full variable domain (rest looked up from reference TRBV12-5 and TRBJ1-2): DARVTQTPRHKVTEMGQEVTMRCQPILGHNTVFWYRQTMMQGLELLAYFRNRAPLDDSGMPKDRFSAEMPDATLATLKIQPSEPRDSAVYFCASGLSGPGGGYTFGSGTRLTVV.

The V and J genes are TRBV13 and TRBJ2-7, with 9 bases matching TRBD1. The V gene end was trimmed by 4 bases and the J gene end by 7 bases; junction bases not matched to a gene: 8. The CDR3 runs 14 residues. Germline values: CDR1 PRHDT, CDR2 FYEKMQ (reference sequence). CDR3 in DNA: TGTGCCAGCAGCTCACAGGGGGCTTTAAGGGAGCAGTACTTC. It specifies CASSSQGALREQYF.

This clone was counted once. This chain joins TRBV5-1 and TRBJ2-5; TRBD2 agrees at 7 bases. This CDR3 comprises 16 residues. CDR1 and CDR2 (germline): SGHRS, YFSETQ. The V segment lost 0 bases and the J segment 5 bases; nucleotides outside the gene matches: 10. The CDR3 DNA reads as TGCGCCAGCAGCTTGGGAGCGGGGAGTGAGGGGGAGACCCAGTACTTC. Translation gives CASSLGAGSEGETQYF.

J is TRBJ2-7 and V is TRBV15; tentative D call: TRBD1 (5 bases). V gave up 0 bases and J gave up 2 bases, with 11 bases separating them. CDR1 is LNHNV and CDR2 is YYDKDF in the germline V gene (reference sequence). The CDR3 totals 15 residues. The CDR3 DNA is TGTGCCACCAGCAGAGAGAGGCAGGGCCCCTACGAGCAGTACTTC. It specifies CATSRERQGPYEQYF.

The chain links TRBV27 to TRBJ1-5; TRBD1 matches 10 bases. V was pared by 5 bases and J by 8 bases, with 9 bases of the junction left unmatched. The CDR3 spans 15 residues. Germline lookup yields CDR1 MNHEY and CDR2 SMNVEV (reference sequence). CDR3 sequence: CASSKGQGFLEPQHF. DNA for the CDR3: TGTGCCAGCAGTAAGGGACAGGGGTTTCTTGAGCCCCAGCATTTT.

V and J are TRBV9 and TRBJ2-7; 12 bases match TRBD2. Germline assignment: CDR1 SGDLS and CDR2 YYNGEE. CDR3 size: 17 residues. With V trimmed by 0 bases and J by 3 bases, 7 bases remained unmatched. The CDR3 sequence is CASSVEAVGLAGYEQYF. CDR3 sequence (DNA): TGTGCCAGCAGCGTAGAGGCGGTGGGACTAGCGGGCTACGAGCAGTACTTC.

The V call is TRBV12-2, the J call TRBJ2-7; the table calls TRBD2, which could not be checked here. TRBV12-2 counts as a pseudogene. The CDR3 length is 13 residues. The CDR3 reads CASRSRGAYEQYF. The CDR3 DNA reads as TGTGCAAGTCGCTCCCGGGGGGCCTACGAGCAGTACTTC.

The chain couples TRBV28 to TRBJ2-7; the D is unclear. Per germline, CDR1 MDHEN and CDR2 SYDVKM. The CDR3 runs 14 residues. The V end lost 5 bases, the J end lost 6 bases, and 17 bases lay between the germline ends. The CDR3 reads CASSPQAISGEQYF. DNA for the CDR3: TGTGCCAGCAGTCCCCAAGCGATCAGTGGCGAGCAGTACTTC.

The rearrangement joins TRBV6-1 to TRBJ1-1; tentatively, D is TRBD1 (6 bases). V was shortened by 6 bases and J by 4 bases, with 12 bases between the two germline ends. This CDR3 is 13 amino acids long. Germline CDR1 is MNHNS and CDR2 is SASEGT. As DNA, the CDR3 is TGTGCCAGCAGCCGACAGGAGGTCACTGAAGCTTTCTTT. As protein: CASSRQEVTEAFF.

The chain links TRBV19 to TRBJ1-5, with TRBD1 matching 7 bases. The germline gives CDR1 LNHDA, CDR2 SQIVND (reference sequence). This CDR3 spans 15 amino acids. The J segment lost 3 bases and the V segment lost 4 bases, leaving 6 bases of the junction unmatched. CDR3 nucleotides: TGTGCCAGTAGTAGCCCGGGACAGCACAATCAGCCCCAGCATTTT. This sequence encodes CASSSPGQHNQPQHF.

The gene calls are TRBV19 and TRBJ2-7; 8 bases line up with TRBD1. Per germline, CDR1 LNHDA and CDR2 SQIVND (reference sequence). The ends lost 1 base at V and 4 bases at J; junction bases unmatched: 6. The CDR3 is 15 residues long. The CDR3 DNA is TGTGCCAGTAGTATAGGGACAGGGACTTCTTACGAGCAGTACTTC. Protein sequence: CASSIGTGTSYEQYF.

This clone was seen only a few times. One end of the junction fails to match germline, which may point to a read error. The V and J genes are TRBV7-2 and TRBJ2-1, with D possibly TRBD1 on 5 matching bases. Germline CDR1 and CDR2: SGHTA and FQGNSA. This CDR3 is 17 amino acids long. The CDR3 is CASSLSPGMDSYNEQFF. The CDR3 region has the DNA TGTGCCAGTAGCTTATCACCAGGGATGGACTCCTACAATGAGCAGTTCTTC.

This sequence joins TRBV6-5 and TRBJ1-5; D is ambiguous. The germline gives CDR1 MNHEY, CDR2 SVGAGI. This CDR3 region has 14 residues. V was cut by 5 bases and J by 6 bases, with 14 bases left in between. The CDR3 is CASSIRGAGQPQHF. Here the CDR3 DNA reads TGTGCCAGCAGTATCCGGGGTGCGGGTCAGCCCCAGCATTTT.